Each of the 20 T cell receptor beta chains below was sequenced from the same sample in a study of lymphopenia after photon versus proton radiotherapy. Libraries were prepared by immunoSEQ multiplex PCR; TCRdb keeps only in-frame clonotypes and omits some of them. This table holds 26,000 or so clones, around 80% found once. The material sequenced was peripheral blood, taken from a patient treated with photon-based radiotherapy. The receptors derive from a man aged 50 or older with gastric cancer.

V is TRBV5-4 and J is TRBJ2-5; D may be TRBD2 (5 bases). V dropped 0 bases and J dropped 4 bases, with 7 bases sitting between them. CDR3 length: 13 amino acids. Germline CDR1 SGHNT, CDR2 YYREEE (reference sequence). The DNA for the CDR3 is TGTGCCAGCAGCTTGGATCGGGGAGAGACCCAGTACTTC. The encoded protein is CASSLDRGETQYF.

This sequence joins TRBV6-1 and TRBJ2-7; either TRBD1 or TRBD2 may fit D (6 bases each). Between the trimmed V and J ends, which lost 6 bases and 4 bases, there was a span of 19 bases. CDR3 length equals 15 residues. The germline gives CDR1 MNHNS, CDR2 SASEGT. The CDR3 DNA reads as TGTGCCAGCAGGCGGGACAAGTCTTCCTTTTACGAGCAGTACGTC. The encoded protein is CASRRDKSSFYEQYV.

This clone occurred a few times. The chain joins TRBV11-2 to TRBJ2-7; D is undetermined. The CDR3 totals 14 residues. Looked up from germline, CDR1 is SGHAT and CDR2 is FQNNGV. The V and J ends lost 3 bases and 5 bases respectively, with 14 bases between them. CDR3 loop: CASSFGGTLDEQYV. The CDR3 DNA reads TGTGCCAGCAGCTTCGGCGGCACCCTAGACGAGCAGTACGTC.

V is TRBV7-2 and J is TRBJ1-2; 8 nucleotides agree with TRBD1. The junction had 10 bases not matched to a gene; V was cut back by 5 bases and J by 5 bases. The CDR3 is made up of 15 amino acids. Germline V lookup: CDR1 SGHTA, CDR2 FQGNSA. The CDR3 loop is CASSTEGTGAYGYTF. The CDR3 DNA sequence: TGTGCCAGCAGCACGGAGGGGACAGGTGCTTATGGCTACACCTTC.

The chain combines TRBV6-6 with TRBJ1-2, with D tentatively TRBD1 (5 bases). The germline CDR1 and CDR2 sequences are MNHNY and SVGAGI (reference sequence). CDR3 length: 12 residues. With 6 bases removed from V and 6 bases from J, the gap between germline ends came to 11 bases. Here the CDR3 reads CASSKGKNGYTF. The CDR3 DNA reads TGTGCCAGCAGCAAGGGGAAGAATGGCTACACCTTC.

J is TRBJ2-7 and V is TRBV4-3; 10 bases map to TRBD1. CDR1 and CDR2 from the germline V gene are LGHNA and YSLEER. J gave up 6 bases and V 6 bases, and 5 bases lay outside the gene matches. The CDR3 covers 13 residues. The CDR3 bases are TGCGCCAGCAGTCCGGGACAGGGGTCCGAGCAGTACTTC. Residues: CASSPGQGSEQYF.

This clone is a singleton in its sample. The V gene is TRBV19, the J gene TRBJ1-1; weak D call: TRBD1 (6 bases). CDR1 and CDR2 from the germline V gene are LNHDA and SQIVND (reference sequence). V was trimmed by 1 base and J by 5 bases, leaving 20 bases between them. The CDR3 covers 17 residues. CDR3 protein: CASSIGGGRKPWTEAFF. CDR3 nucleotides: TGTGCCAGTAGTATAGGGGGGGGGCGCAAGCCGTGGACTGAAGCTTTCTTT.

The genes are TRBV5-6 and TRBJ1-5; D gene uncertain. V was pared by 3 bases and J by 0 bases, with 10 bases between. The CDR3 consists of 15 residues. Looked up from germline, CDR1 is SGHDT and CDR2 is YYEEEE. This CDR3 is CASSSGLYSNQPQHF. The CDR3 DNA follows: TGTGCCAGCAGCTCAGGCCTCTATAGCAATCAGCCCCAGCATTTT.

This rearrangement joins TRBV4-1 to TRBJ2-5, with TRBD1 matching 7 bases. The CDR3 runs to 14 residues. CDR1 and CDR2 from the germline V gene are MGHRA and YSYEKL. V dropped 5 bases and J dropped 0; count of bases not matched to a gene: 3. The CDR3 nucleotides are TGCGCCAGCAGCGACGGGACAGACCAAGAGACCCAGTACTTC. Amino acids: CASSDGTDQETQYF.

V usage is TRBV11-2 and J usage is TRBJ2-5, with D uncertain. The CDR3 runs 12 residues. Trimming stripped 6 bases from V and 5 bases from J, with 10 bases between. From germline, CDR1 is SGHAT and CDR2 FQNNGV. In DNA form, the CDR3 reads TGTGCCAGCAGGAAGGTGGGCGAGACCCAGTACTTC. Its protein product is CASRKVGETQYF.

The chain has TRBV10-1 and TRBJ1-1; D not certain. Trimming left V 6 bases short and J 7 bases short, with 12 bases between. This CDR3 comprises 12 residues. Per the germline V gene, CDR1 is WNHNN and CDR2 is SYGVQD (reference sequence). The CDR3 sequence is CASRAGVGEAFF. CDR3 coding DNA: TGCGCCAGCAGGGCCGGCGTGGGTGAAGCTTTCTTT.

The chain uses TRBV11-2 and TRBJ1-1; no reliable D call. V shed 1 base and J shed 8 bases, with 11 bases lying between them. The germline V gene has CDR1 SGHAT and CDR2 FQNNGV. The CDR3 is made up of 13 amino acids. In DNA form, the CDR3 reads TGTGCCAGCAGCTTAGTTACCGAAGGGGAAGCTTTCTTT. It specifies CASSLVTEGEAFF.

The rearrangement links TRBV19 to TRBJ1-1; no clear D gene. V gave up 1 base and J gave up 1 base, with 7 bases separating them. CDR3 length: 14 residues. Germline loops: CDR1 LNHDA, CDR2 SQIVND (reference sequence). The CDR3 DNA follows: TGTGCCAGTAGTATAGGACATACGAACACTGAAGCTTTCTTT. It translates to CASSIGHTNTEAFF. Drawing the rest from reference TRBV19 and TRBJ1-1, the complete variable domain is DGGITQSPKYLFRKEGQNVTLSCEQNLNHDAMYWYRQDPGQGLRLIYYSQIVNDFQKGDIAEGYSVSREKKESFPLTVTSAQKNPTAFYLCASSIGHTNTEAFFGQGTRLTVV.

The chain carries TRBV20-1 and TRBJ1-1; D is undetermined. The germline V gene encodes CDR1 DFQATT and CDR2 SNEGSKA (reference sequence). Trimming removed 2 bases from V and 7 bases from J, with 8 bases in between. The CDR3 is 11 amino acids. In DNA form, the CDR3 reads TGCAGTGCTAGAAAGACCCTTGAAGCTTTCTTT. Its protein is CSARKTLEAFF.

This clone rates as medium-sized. J is TRBJ1-4 and V is TRBV11-2; TRBD1 matches at 7 bases. J was trimmed by 4 bases and V by 5 bases; bases with no gene match: 7. The CDR3 runs 15 residues. CDR1 and CDR2 (germline): SGHAT, FQNNGV. The CDR3 loop is CASSDGTVLNEKLFF. In nucleotides, the CDR3 is TGTGCCAGCAGCGATGGGACAGTTCTTAATGAAAAACTGTTTTTT.

J is TRBJ2-7 and V is TRBV15, with a possible D match to TRBD2 (5 bases). The V gene lost 1 base and the J gene lost 4 bases, with 17 bases spanning the gap. CDR3 length equals 16 residues. The V gene's germline CDR1 is LNHNV and CDR2 YYDKDF (reference sequence). CDR3 sequence reads: CATSRAEFSEVYEQYV. CDR3 bases: TGTGCCACCAGCAGAGCTGAGTTTTCGGAGGTGTACGAGCAGTACGTC.

The rearrangement uses TRBV11-2 and TRBJ2-1; TRBD2 matches at 8 bases. CDR3 length: 15 amino acids. The V segment lost 2 bases and the J segment 5 bases; nucleotides outside the gene matches: 5. Germline values: CDR1 SGHAT, CDR2 FQNNGV. The CDR3 sequence is CASSLRAGGNNEQFF. The CDR3 region has the DNA TGTGCCAGCAGCTTACGGGCGGGGGGTAACAATGAGCAGTTCTTC.

The rearrangement links TRBV7-6 to TRBJ1-4, with D unclear. Deletions cut 2 bases from V and 4 bases from J, with 5 bases between. Germline lookup yields CDR1 SGHVS and CDR2 FNYEAQ. The CDR3 is 13 amino acids. Here the CDR3 DNA reads TGTGCCAGCAGCTTAAACAGTAATGAAAAACTGTTTTTT. Translating it yields CASSLNSNEKLFF.

The CDR3 sequence: CASSLNRIQGYEQYF. In DNA, the CDR3 is TGCGCCAGCAGCCTAAACCGGATACAGGGTTACGAGCAGTACTTC. This rearrangement joins TRBV5-1 to TRBJ2-7; a possible D gene is TRBD1 (6 bases). Germline CDR1 and CDR2: SGHRS and YFSETQ. V gave up 4 bases and J gave up 4 bases, with 18 bases separating them. The CDR3 is 15 amino acids.

Of note for this clone: At one of its ends the junction is not consistent with the germline gene, which may arise from a read error. The chain employs TRBV10-1 and TRBJ1-1; no clear D gene. The CDR3 covers 13 residues. CDR1 and CDR2 from the germline V gene are WNHNN and SYGVQD (reference sequence). CDR3 region: CASSEKLGFEPRF. The CDR3 coding sequence is TGCGCCAGCAGTGAGAAGCTTGGCTTTGAGCCACGTTTT.